These 15 T cell receptor beta chains were all obtained from the same sample, sequenced in a study of T-cell reconstitution after alpha-beta-depleted transplantation in children. This sample's TCRbeta library carried unique molecular identifier barcodes. TCRdb passed the PCR reads through MiXCR, listing each CDR3 protein once. The sample lists more than 5,000 distinct CDR3 sequences; roughly 16% were seen once. The starting material was PBMCs, obtained before TCRalphabeta/CD19-depleted stem cell transplant. These TCRs come from a boy between 2 and 10 years old with acute lymphoblastic leukemia, due to receive a stem cell transplant.

By share, this clonotype ranks as medium-sized. The chain links TRBV6-2 or TRBV6-3 to TRBJ2-1; weak D call: TRBD1 (6 bases). The CDR3 is 17 residues long. The ends were cut back, 2 bases at V and 5 bases at J, with 19 bases in the middle. Germline lookup yields CDR1 MNHEY and CDR2 SVGEGT. The CDR3: CASSYDFGGVRNNEQFF. The CDR3 DNA reads as TGTGCCAGCAGTTACGATTTTGGGGGCGTTAGAAACAATGAGCAGTTCTTC.

This clonotype is medium-sized. The V gene is TRBV27, the J gene TRBJ2-1; TRBD2 is a possible D gene (6 bases). The CDR3 has 15 residues. Germline CDR1 and CDR2: MNHEY and SMNVEV (reference sequence). V dropped 3 bases and J dropped 4 bases, with 13 bases sitting between them. CDR3 in DNA: TGTGCCAGCAGTTTCTTCCGGGACTCTTACAATGAGCAGTTCTTC. This sequence encodes CASSFFRDSYNEQFF.

By share, this clonotype ranks as medium-sized. The chain couples TRBV5-1 to TRBJ1-1; D uncertain. The CDR3 runs 12 residues. With 0 bases removed from V and 7 bases from J, the gap between germline ends came to 7 bases. Germline values: CDR1 SGHRS, CDR2 YFSETQ. The DNA for the CDR3 is TGCGCCAGCAGCTTGGGACCGAATGAAGCTTTCTTT. It translates to CASSLGPNEAFF.

This clonotype has a count of ten or more. The genes are TRBV6-1 and TRBJ2-1; 7 bases match TRBD1. Germline V gives CDR1 MNHNS, CDR2 SASEGT. Losses at the gene ends were 4 bases for V and 8 bases for J; bases not matched to a gene: 5. The CDR3 extends over 13 amino acids. The CDR3 reads CASSGQGLDEQFF. CDR3 nucleotide sequence: TGTGCCAGCAGTGGACAGGGTCTGGATGAGCAGTTCTTC.

The table lists this clonotype with a few counts. The rearrangement uses TRBV5-1 and TRBJ1-6; 7 bases line up with TRBD1. CDR3 length: 14 amino acids. CDR1 SGHRS and CDR2 YFSETQ come from the germline V gene. V dropped 3 bases and J dropped 6; count of bases not matched to a gene: 3. The CDR3 DNA follows: TGCGCCAGCAGCTCGGGGACAGTTAATTCACCCCTCCACTTT. This encodes CASSSGTVNSPLHF.

This clonotype is medium-sized (0.01 to 0.1%) by share. This chain connects TRBV7-3 to TRBJ1-4; D perhaps matches TRBD1 (5 bases). V was pared by 5 bases and J by 10 bases, with 20 bases between. CDR3 length: 15 amino acids. In germline, CDR1 is SGHTA, CDR2 FQGTGA. In DNA form, the CDR3 reads TGTGCCAGCAGCCCCCGCAGGGTTGGCGTGCGAAAACTGTTTTTT. It specifies CASSPRRVGVRKLFF.

This clonotype is medium-sized by share. The V gene is TRBV5-1, the J gene TRBJ2-3; D call uncertain. V lost 5 bases and J 4 bases, leaving 8 bases between the germline ends. This CDR3 spans 12 amino acids. Germline CDR1 SGHRS, CDR2 YFSETQ. Written as DNA, the CDR3 is TGCGCCAGCAGGGTGGTTGCAGATACGCAGTATTTT. Amino acid sequence: CASRVVADTQYF.

In nucleotides, the CDR3 is TGTGCCAGCAGCCCTAGGACTAGCGGTCCCACAGATACGCAGTATTTT. Its translation is CASSPRTSGPTDTQYF. This chain uses TRBV3-1 with TRBJ2-3; 10 positions match TRBD2. Looked up from germline, CDR1 is LGHDT and CDR2 is YNNKEL (reference sequence). Trimming cost V 4 bases and J 2 bases; bases outside gene matches: 6. The CDR3 has 16 amino acids.

In this sample, this clonotype turned up many times. The chain joins TRBV5-4 to TRBJ2-7, with a possible D match to TRBD1 (6 bases). Germline assignment: CDR1 SGHNT and CDR2 YYREEE (reference sequence). V lost 4 bases and J lost 3, with 14 bases in between. This CDR3 has 14 residues. The CDR3 spells CASSPGTTNYEQYF. The DNA for the CDR3 is TGTGCCAGCAGCCCCGGGACAACCAACTACGAGCAGTACTTC. Full variable domain (rest looked up from reference TRBV5-4 and TRBJ2-7): ETGVTQSPTHLIKTRGQQVTLRCSSQSGHNTVSWYQQALGQGPQFIFQYYREEENGRGNFPPRFSGLQFPNYSSELNVNALELDDSALYLCASSPGTTNYEQYFGPGTRLTVT.

This clonotype rates as medium-sized (0.01 to 0.1%). The chain couples TRBV20-1 to TRBJ2-3; D may be TRBD1 or TRBD2 (5 bases each). Germline V gives CDR1 DFQATT, CDR2 SNEGSKA (reference sequence). The germline V and J ends were trimmed by 1 base and 2 bases, with 7 bases remaining between them. The CDR3 runs 13 residues. The CDR3 nucleotides read TGCAGTGCTAGAGGGGACCACACAGATACGCAGTATTTT. It translates to CSARGDHTDTQYF.

V gene TRBV4-2 combines with J gene TRBJ2-1, with D possibly matching TRBD1 (5 bases). The CDR3 contains 12 residues. Germline assignment: CDR1 LGHNA and CDR2 YNFKEQ. V dropped 0 bases and J dropped 10 bases, with 7 bases sitting between them. CDR3 sequence reads: CASSQEGAEQFF. CDR3 nucleotide sequence: TGTGCCAGCAGCCAAGAAGGGGCAGAGCAGTTCTTC.

This clonotype is medium-sized in the sample. The V gene is TRBV6-4, the J gene TRBJ2-3; D possibly corresponds to TRBD1 (6 bases). The V gene lost 5 bases and the J gene lost 1 base, with 7 bases spanning the gap. Germline V gives CDR1 MRHNA, CDR2 SNTAGT. CDR3 length: 13 amino acids. The CDR3 loop reads CASSPGGTDTQYF. CDR3 sequence (DNA): TGTGCCAGCAGTCCAGGGGGCACAGATACGCAGTATTTT.

In its sample, this clonotype is medium-sized. This chain connects TRBV12-3 or TRBV12-4 to TRBJ1-2; D might be TRBD1 (6 bases). The CDR3 has 15 residues. V lost 3 bases, J lost 2 bases, and 13 bases lay in between. Written as DNA, the CDR3 is TGTGCCAGCAGTTTGGGACACTTAGGGAACTATGGCTACACCTTC. Its translation is CASSLGHLGNYGYTF.

By share, this clonotype ranks as medium-sized (0.01 to 0.1%). V usage is TRBV12-3 or TRBV12-4 and J usage is TRBJ1-1; 8 nucleotides align to TRBD1. With V trimmed by 5 bases and J by 1 base, 3 bases remained unmatched. CDR3 size: 14 residues. CDR3 amino acids: CASSVTGGNTEAFF. CDR3 sequence (DNA): TGTGCCAGCAGTGTAACAGGGGGGAACACTGAAGCTTTCTTT.

The table lists this clonotype with many counts. The chain employs TRBV9 and TRBJ2-2; D gene uncertain. Germline V gene data show CDR1 as SGDLS and CDR2 as YYNGEE. The V end was cut by 4 bases, the J end by 2 bases, with 0 bases between. There are 11 residues in the CDR3. CDR3 in amino acids: CASSNTGELFF. Here the CDR3 DNA reads TGTGCCAGCAGCAACACCGGGGAGCTGTTTTTT.